The next 25 T cell receptor beta chains were all read from a single sample in a study of blood T cell repertoires in COVID-19. The data were produced by immunoSEQ multiplex PCR, yet TCRdb's version contains in-frame clones alone and is incomplete. This sample has about 480,000 clones, with around 90% found just once. Sequenced input: peripheral blood. The receptors originated from a woman between 45 and 65 years old with COVID-19, enrolled during active disease.

The chain combines TRBV30 with TRBJ2-2, with 9 bases that match TRBD1. This CDR3 spans 16 amino acids. CDR1 GTSNPN and CDR2 SVGIG come from the germline V gene (reference sequence). The junction had 4 bases not matched to a gene; V was cut back by 0 bases and J by 2 bases. The CDR3 DNA follows: TGTGCCTGGAGTGTAAGGGACAGGGTAAACACCGGGGAGCTGTTTTTT. Protein product: CAWSVRDRVNTGELFF.

The CDR3 region has the DNA TGTGCCAGCAGTGCAGACCCGGGGGACGAGCAGTACTTC. Translated: CASSADPGDEQYF. The chain combines TRBV7-9 with TRBJ2-7; D is perhaps TRBD2 (6 bases). CDR1 is SEHNR, CDR2 FQNEAQ, per germline (reference sequence). V lost 6 bases to trimming and J lost 5 bases, with 14 bases between them. The CDR3 is made up of 13 amino acids.

V gene TRBV2 combines with J gene TRBJ2-3; D perhaps matches TRBD2 (6 bases). Per germline, CDR1 SNHLY and CDR2 FYNNEI. V shed 7 bases and J shed 2 bases, with 10 bases lying between them. The CDR3 totals 13 residues. The chain's CDR3 is CASNGGYTDTQYF. The CDR3 DNA sequence: TGTGCCAGCAACGGGGGTTACACAGATACGCAGTATTTT.

This clone has only one observation. The J gene is TRBJ1-1, the V gene TRBV6-5; TRBD1 matches 7 bases. This CDR3 is built from 16 residues. Losses at the gene ends were 2 bases for V and 1 base for J; bases not matched to a gene: 7. Per germline, CDR1 MNHEY and CDR2 SVGAGI. CDR3 loop: CASSYQGGAWNTEAFF. DNA for the CDR3: TGTGCCAGCAGTTACCAAGGGGGCGCATGGAACACTGAAGCTTTCTTT.

This sequence joins TRBV7-8 and TRBJ2-7, with 8 bases identical to TRBD1. Germline loops: CDR1 SGHVS, CDR2 FQNEAQ. The V segment lost 1 base and the J segment 2 bases; nucleotides outside the gene matches: 7. The CDR3 is 16 amino acids. CDR3 amino acids: CASSLVTGVRPYEQYF. In nucleotides, the CDR3 is TGTGCCAGCAGCTTAGTGACAGGGGTAAGACCCTACGAGCAGTACTTC.

To note about this clone: Other DNA sequences from this sample encode an identical CDR3 as well. The chain links TRBV6-1 to TRBJ1-1; D is uncertain. Germline assignment: CDR1 MNHNS and CDR2 SASEGT. CDR3 length: 14 residues. V gave up 1 base and J gave up 0 bases, with 6 bases separating them. Written as DNA, the CDR3 is TGTGCCAGCAGTGAAGGTCGGGTGAACACTGAAGCTTTCTTT. This encodes CASSEGRVNTEAFF.

The chain is built from TRBV28 and TRBJ1-6, with 7 nucleotides matching TRBD1. The V gene end was trimmed by 4 bases and the J gene end by 3 bases; junction bases not matched to a gene: 6. Germline V gives CDR1 MDHEN, CDR2 SYDVKM. The length of the CDR3 is 16 residues. The CDR3: CASSSRNRGYNSPLHF. The CDR3, as DNA: TGTGCCAGCAGTTCACGAAACAGGGGCTATAATTCACCCCTCCACTTT.

This chain links TRBV5-1 with TRBJ1-2, with TRBD1 matching 9 bases. The CDR3 runs to 17 residues. The germline V gene encodes CDR1 SGHRS and CDR2 YFSETQ. V lost 0 bases, J lost 4 bases, and 10 bases stayed unmatched. This CDR3 is CASSLGYPRTGAYGYTF. Written as DNA, the CDR3 is TGCGCCAGCAGCTTGGGCTACCCCCGGACAGGGGCCTATGGCTACACCTTC.

The count of this clone is one. The chain joins TRBV21-1 to TRBJ1-6. TRBV21-1 is noted as a pseudogene. This CDR3 region has 16 residues. CDR3 DNA sequence: TGTGCCAGCAGCTCTGGGGAGACTGGGGATAATTCACCCCTCCACTTT. It translates to CASSSGETGDNSPLHF.

This clone was counted a single time. V usage is TRBV6-2 or TRBV6-3 and J usage is TRBJ2-7; 10 bases fit TRBD1. J gave up 6 bases and V 6 bases, and 2 bases lay outside the gene matches. Germline assignment: CDR1 MNHEY and CDR2 SVGEGT. The CDR3 sequence is 12 residues long. The CDR3 DNA is TGTGCCAGCAGCTGGGACAGGGGCGAGCAGTACTTC. It specifies CASSWDRGEQYF.

The V and J genes are TRBV13 and TRBJ1-5, with a weak D call TRBD1 (6 bases). This CDR3 spans 15 amino acids. V was pared by 5 bases and J by 3 bases, with 14 bases between. Per germline, CDR1 PRHDT and CDR2 FYEKMQ (reference sequence). CDR3 nucleotide sequence: TGTGCCAGCAGCCCGGGGGGGGGCAACAATCAGCCCCAGCATTTT. Translated, it gives CASSPGGGNNQPQHF.

This sequence joins TRBV19 and TRBJ1-2; TRBD1 aligns across 7 bases. The CDR3 is 14 amino acids. CDR1 and CDR2 (germline): LNHDA, SQIVND (reference sequence). Trimming cost V 7 bases and J 7 bases; bases outside gene matches: 12. CDR3 amino acids: CASTIGQVHGGYTF. The CDR3 bases are TGTGCCAGTACCATCGGACAGGTGCACGGTGGCTACACCTTC.

V and J are TRBV27 and TRBJ2-2; D is unresolved. The germline CDR1 and CDR2 sequences are MNHEY and SMNVEV (reference sequence). The CDR3 is 13 amino acids. V was trimmed by 6 bases and J by 7 bases, leaving 12 bases between them. The CDR3 spells CASSPNTNGELFF. As DNA, the CDR3 is TGTGCCAGCAGCCCCAACACTAACGGGGAGCTGTTTTTT.

V is TRBV7-2 and J is TRBJ1-4, with TRBD1 matching 7 bases. Germline V gene lookup returns CDR1 SGHTA and CDR2 FQGNSA. This CDR3 is 13 amino acids long. V gave up 4 bases and J gave up 8 bases; unmatched junction bases: 4. CDR3 DNA: TGTGCCAGCAGCTACCCAGGGGGGGAAAAACTGTTTTTT. Translated: CASSYPGGEKLFF.

CDR3 nucleotides: TGTGCCAGCAGTTTCCGACAGGCATCGCCCCAGCATTTT. Protein product: CASSFRQASPQHF. This chain links TRBV9 with TRBJ1-5, with TRBD1 as a possible D gene (6 bases). The germline gives CDR1 SGDLS, CDR2 YYNGEE. The CDR3 covers 13 residues. V lost 5 bases to trimming and J lost 9 bases, with 15 bases between them.

The gene calls are TRBV4-2 and TRBJ1-4; 9 bases agree with TRBD1. V was clipped by 3 bases and J by 7 bases; unmatched bases: 9. Germline V gene data show CDR1 as LGHNA and CDR2 as YNFKEQ. This CDR3 has 16 amino acids. CDR3 nucleotide sequence: TGTGCCAGCAGCCACCCCCCGGGACAGGGAAGTGAAAAACTGTTTTTT. This sequence encodes CASSHPPGQGSEKLFF.

This clone was detected a few times. The CDR3, as DNA: TGTGCCAGCAGTTTCGGAAGGTACCAGGGCTCTGGAAACACCATATATTTT. Translation gives CASSFGRYQGSGNTIYF. V usage is TRBV28 and J usage is TRBJ1-3; tentative D call: TRBD1 (5 bases). Germline CDR1 and CDR2: MDHEN and SYDVKM. The CDR3 consists of 17 residues. Between the trimmed V and J ends, which lost 3 bases and 0 bases, there was a span of 15 bases.

The CDR3 sequence is CAWSVGQGNGYTF. The CDR3 nucleotides are TGTGCCTGGAGTGTAGGGCAGGGAAATGGCTACACCTTC. The gene calls are TRBV30 and TRBJ1-2; D may be TRBD1 (5 bases). Germline CDR1 is GTSNPN and CDR2 is SVGIG (reference sequence). V gave up 0 bases and J gave up 6 bases, with 11 bases separating them. This CDR3 has 13 residues.

The CDR3, as DNA: TGTGCCAGCAGCTTACAGGGTTATGGCTACACCTTC. It yields the protein CASSLQGYGYTF. This rearrangement joins TRBV5-4 to TRBJ1-2, with D possibly being TRBD1 (6 bases). CDR1 and CDR2 (germline): SGHNT, YYREEE (reference sequence). Trimming cost V 2 bases and J 5 bases, with 7 bases left between them. CDR3 length: 12 residues.

This clone turned up a few times. DNA for the CDR3: TGTGCCAGCAGGGACAGGGGCAATCAGCCCCAGCATTTT. Translation: CASRDRGNQPQHF. The chain combines TRBV28 with TRBJ1-5, with 8 nucleotides matching TRBD1. V shed 6 bases, J shed 2 bases, and the junction held 0 bases outside the gene matches. CDR1 MDHEN and CDR2 SYDVKM come from the germline V gene. The CDR3 has 13 amino acids. Full variable domain (missing parts from reference TRBV28 and TRBJ1-5): DVKVTQSSRYLVKRTGEKVFLECVQDMDHENMFWYRQDPGLGLRLIYFSYDVKMKEKGDIPEGYSVSREKKERFSLILESASTNQTSMYLCASRDRGNQPQHFGDGTRLSIL.

CDR3 in amino acids: CARPTSGGLTSTDTQYF. The CDR3 DNA follows: TGTGCCAGACCAACTAGCGGGGGGCTGACTAGCACAGATACGCAGTATTTT. The chain recombines TRBV2 with TRBJ2-3; 12 bases are a match to TRBD2. Germline values: CDR1 SNHLY, CDR2 FYNNEI. V lost 9 bases and J lost 0; bases outside the gene matches: 10. The CDR3 consists of 17 residues.

The chain links TRBV11-1 to TRBJ2-3; 7 nucleotides line up with TRBD1. The V and J ends lost 3 bases and 1 base, in that order; junction bases with no gene match: 1. The CDR3 has 14 residues. The germline V gene encodes CDR1 SGHAT and CDR2 FQDESV (reference sequence). As DNA, the CDR3 is TGTGCCAGCAGCTTCACAGGGGGCACAGATACGCAGTATTTT. Protein sequence: CASSFTGGTDTQYF.

This clone occurred once. This sequence joins TRBV6-5 and TRBJ1-1; the D gene is possibly TRBD1 (6 bases). Trimming left V 5 bases short and J 3 bases short, with 16 bases between. CDR3 length: 15 residues. Germline CDR1 is MNHEY and CDR2 is SVGAGI. This CDR3 is CASSPTGLRDTEAFF. The CDR3 bases are TGTGCCAGCAGTCCTACAGGGCTTAGGGACACTGAAGCTTTCTTT.

The chain employs TRBV6-2 or TRBV6-3 and TRBJ1-5; 7 bases map to TRBD1. V lost 6 bases and J lost 4; bases outside the gene matches: 9. The CDR3 covers 15 residues. Germline-derived CDR1 and CDR2 are MNHEY and SVGEGT. For the CDR3, the DNA is TGTGCCAGCAGCACCGACAGGGATACTAATCAGCCCCAGCATTTT. Protein: CASSTDRDTNQPQHF.

The V and J genes are TRBV18 and TRBJ2-6, with D maybe TRBD2 (6 bases). CDR1 is KGHSH, CDR2 LQKENI, per germline. Trimming shortened V by 4 bases and J by 0 bases, and 13 bases separated the two germline ends. There are 17 residues in the CDR3. The CDR3 bases are TGTGCCAGCTCACGATCTAGCGCCGACTCTGGGGCCAACGTCCTGACTTTC. The encoded protein is CASSRSSADSGANVLTF.